This TCR beta chain was recovered during a study of blood T cell repertoires in COVID-19. Study background: Acute and convalescent COVID-19 specimens originated in the United States, Italy and Spain. Sample material is recorded as cDNA or gDNA derived from T cells, B-cell-depleted T cells, or PBMCs.

The method was immunoSEQ multiplex PCR; TCRdb's version includes in-frame clones alone and lacks a portion of them. The table includes 40,000 to 55,000 clones, around 88% detected once. V lost 5 bases to trimming and J lost 3 bases; unmatched junction nucleotides: 4. CDR1 and CDR2 from the germline V gene are SGHKS and YYEKEE (reference sequence). CDR3 length: 14 residues. The V and J genes are TRBV5-5 and TRBJ1-4, with 7 bases matching TRBD1. Sequenced sample: peripheral blood. This TCR came from a human donor in a cohort sampled during active COVID-19. The CDR3: CASRQGSSNEKLFF. CDR3 sequence (DNA): TGTGCCAGCAGACAGGGGTCCTCTAATGAAAAACTGTTTTTT.